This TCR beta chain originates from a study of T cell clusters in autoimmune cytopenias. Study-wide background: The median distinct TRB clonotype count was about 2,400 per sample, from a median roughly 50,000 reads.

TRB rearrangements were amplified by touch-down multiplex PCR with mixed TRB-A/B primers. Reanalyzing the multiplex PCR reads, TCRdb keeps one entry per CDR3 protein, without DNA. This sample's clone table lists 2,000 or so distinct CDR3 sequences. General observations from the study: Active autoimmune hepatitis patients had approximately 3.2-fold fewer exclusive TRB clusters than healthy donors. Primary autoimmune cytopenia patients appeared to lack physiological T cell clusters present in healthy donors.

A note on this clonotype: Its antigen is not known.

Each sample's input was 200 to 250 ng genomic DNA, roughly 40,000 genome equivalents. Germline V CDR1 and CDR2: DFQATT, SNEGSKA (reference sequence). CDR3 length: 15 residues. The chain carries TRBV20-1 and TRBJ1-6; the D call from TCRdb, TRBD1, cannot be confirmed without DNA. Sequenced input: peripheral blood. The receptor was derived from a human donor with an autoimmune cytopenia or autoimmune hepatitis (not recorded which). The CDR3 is CSARPGGIYNSPLHF.